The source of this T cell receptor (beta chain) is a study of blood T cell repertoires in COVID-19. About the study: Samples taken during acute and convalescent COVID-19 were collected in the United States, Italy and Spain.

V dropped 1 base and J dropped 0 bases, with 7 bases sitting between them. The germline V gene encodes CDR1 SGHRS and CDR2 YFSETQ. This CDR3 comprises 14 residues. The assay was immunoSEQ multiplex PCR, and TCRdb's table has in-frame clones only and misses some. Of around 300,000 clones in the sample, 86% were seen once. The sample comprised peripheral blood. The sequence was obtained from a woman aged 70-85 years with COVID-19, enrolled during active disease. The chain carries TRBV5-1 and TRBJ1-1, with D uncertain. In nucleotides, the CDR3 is TGCGCCAGCAGCTTGACGGTCATGAACACTGAAGCTTTCTTT. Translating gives CASSLTVMNTEAFF.